This T cell receptor (beta chain) was documented in a study of response to subunit inactivated influenza vaccine. Via MiXCR, TCRdb re-called the RT-PCR reads, giving one row per CDR3 protein. Of hundreds of thousands of distinct CDR3 sequences detected, 25% appear once; the ten largest clones hold under 2.5%. Points from the study as a whole: The authors proposed limited new T cell recruitment per seasonal influenza vaccination.

To note about this clonotype: Its antigen is unidentified.

Germline V gene sequence: CDR1 LGHDT, CDR2 YNNKEL (reference sequence). Trimming took 1 base from V and 7 from J, leaving 17 bases between them. The CDR3 contains 15 residues. The receptor was derived from a man aged 45-65 years who received an inactivated influenza vaccine. The chain recombines TRBV3-1 with TRBJ2-7; D gene uncertain. The sequences come from CD4+ T cells sorted from PBMCs, collected 5 days after vaccination. The CDR3 bases are TGTGCCAGCAGCCAAGGAAGACTCCTATTGGGAGAGCAGTACTTC. Protein: CASSQGRLLLGEQYF.